The 24 T cell receptor beta chains in this list originate from one sample, sequenced in a study of regulatory T cells in long-lasting Graves disease. With iRepertoire HTBI primers and Arm-PCR of CDR3 regions, TCR beta libraries were built. TCRdb used MiXCR to reprocess the multiplex PCR reads, holding one entry per CDR3 protein. The sample consists of roughly 530,000 distinct CDR3 sequences, about 16% of them appearing once. Sample time point: newly diagnosed GD, antithyroid drugs for less than 3 months. From RNA extracted from PBMCs, the TCR library was made. This sample was shared with a second study, whose subject was T cells in Graves' hyperthyroidism and ophthalmopathy.

The material sequenced was peripheral blood mononuclear cells (PBMCs), taken at new diagnosis, from a patient treated with antithyroid drugs. The receptors derive from a middle-aged woman with Graves disease.

At least ten counts were recorded for this clonotype. J is TRBJ2-1 and V is TRBV14; tentatively, D is TRBD2 (6 bases). The CDR3 contains 15 residues. Per the germline V gene, CDR1 is SGHDN and CDR2 is FVKESK. The V end lost 1 base, the J end lost 5 bases, and 12 bases lay between the germline ends. In DNA form, the CDR3 reads TGTGCCAGCAGCCAAGCTAGACGGAGGGACAATGAGCAGTTCTTC. Protein sequence: CASSQARRRDNEQFF.

This chain uses TRBV5-1 with TRBJ1-6; 9 bases are shared with TRBD1. The CDR3 consists of 18 residues. Germline assignment: CDR1 SGHRS and CDR2 YFSETQ. With 4 bases clipped from V and 4 bases from J, the junction kept 12 bases outside the gene matches. The CDR3 is CASSPQTGGDTYNSPLHF. The CDR3 coding sequence is TGCGCCAGCAGCCCTCAAACAGGGGGCGATACTTATAATTCACCCCTCCACTTT.

This clonotype was observed at least ten times. J is TRBJ1-1 and V is TRBV10-3; a possible D gene is TRBD1 (5 bases). The CDR3 has 14 amino acids. Germline V gene data show CDR1 as ENHRY and CDR2 as SYGVKD. V lost 2 bases and J lost 5, with 12 bases in between. CDR3 region: CAISEKGTETEAFF. The CDR3 nucleotides read TGTGCCATCAGTGAGAAGGGGACGGAGACTGAAGCTTTCTTT.

The chain's CDR3 is CASSRFTGTNEKLFF. The CDR3 DNA is TGTGCCAGTAGTAGGTTTACTGGGACTAATGAAAAACTGTTTTTT. V usage is TRBV19 and J usage is TRBJ1-4, with D unclear. From germline, CDR1 is LNHDA and CDR2 SQIVND (reference sequence). V lost 4 bases and J 2 bases, leaving 11 bases between the germline ends. The CDR3 runs 15 residues.

This clonotype was seen a handful of times. The chain recombines TRBV2 with TRBJ1-5, with D perhaps TRBD1 (6 bases). Trimming took 3 bases from V and 7 from J, leaving 16 bases between them. CDR1 and CDR2 from the germline V gene are SNHLY and FYNNEI. The CDR3 is 15 amino acids. CDR3 residues: CASSEGGRESQPQHF. The CDR3 DNA follows: TGTGCCAGCAGTGAGGGGGGGCGGGAAAGCCAGCCCCAGCATTTT.

The sample holds many counts of this clonotype. V usage is TRBV12-3 or TRBV12-4 and J usage is TRBJ1-2; TRBD1 aligns across 7 bases. Losses at the gene ends were 6 bases for V and 4 bases for J; bases not matched to a gene: 11. The CDR3 extends over 15 amino acids. CDR3 in DNA: TGTGCCAGCAGGTCGACGGACAGGTTCATCTATGGCTACACCTTC. Amino acids: CASRSTDRFIYGYTF.

This clonotype has more than one count but fewer than ten. This chain joins TRBV5-1 and TRBJ2-6; a weak D match, TRBD1 (5 bases). Per the germline V gene, CDR1 is SGHRS and CDR2 is YFSETQ. CDR3 length: 16 amino acids. Trimming pared 8 bases from V and 0 bases from J, leaving 15 bases between. The CDR3 sequence: CASTDKPLSGANVLTF. In DNA, the CDR3 is TGCGCCAGTACGGACAAACCCCTCTCTGGGGCCAACGTCCTGACTTTC.

This sequence joins TRBV7-6 and TRBJ1-6, with D tentatively TRBD1 (5 bases). From germline, CDR1 is SGHVS and CDR2 FNYEAQ. V gave up 1 base and J gave up 0 bases, with 19 bases separating them. The CDR3 is 20 residues long. In DNA, the CDR3 is TGTGCCAGCAGCTTAGATTTGGGACGACCAACACGCTCCTATAATTCACCCCTCCACTTT. Encoded protein: CASSLDLGRPTRSYNSPLHF.

This clonotype was seen repeatedly, ten times or more. The chain carries TRBV5-1 and TRBJ1-1; 7 bases map to TRBD1. The V gene end was trimmed by 6 bases and the J gene end by 0 bases; junction bases not matched to a gene: 5. The CDR3 runs to 14 residues. The germline gives CDR1 SGHRS, CDR2 YFSETQ. Here the CDR3 reads CASMEQGLNTEAFF. Here the CDR3 DNA reads TGCGCCAGCATGGAACAGGGGCTGAACACTGAAGCTTTCTTT.

This clonotype was found a few times. One base away lies a much larger clone, so this may be a sequencing read error. Here the CDR3 omits its conserved ending phenylalanine or tryptophan, so a read error is the likely source. The chain joins TRBV6-1 to TRBJ1-2; 9 bases map to TRBD1. After removal of 3 bases from V and 0 bases from J, the junction contained 14 bases not matched to a gene. This CDR3 is 19 amino acids long. Germline V gene lookup returns CDR1 MNHNS and CDR2 SASEGT. CDR3 in amino acids: CASSERPDGTGFPNYGYTL. Here the CDR3 DNA reads TGTGCCAGCAGTGAGAGACCAGACGGGACAGGGTTTCCTAACTATGGCTACACCCTC.

This clonotype was detected ten times or more. The rearrangement links TRBV7-9 to TRBJ1-1; D might be TRBD1 (5 bases). The CDR3 loop spans 14 amino acids. The germline V gene encodes CDR1 SEHNR and CDR2 FQNEAQ (reference sequence). The ends were cut back, 6 bases at V and 3 bases at J, with 14 bases in the middle. The CDR3 DNA sequence: TGTGCCAGCAGTCCCTGGGGACGGGACACTGAAGCTTTCTTT. Translation gives CASSPWGRDTEAFF.

This clonotype was recorded a few times. The J gene is TRBJ2-3, the V gene TRBV19, with D uncertain. CDR1 is LNHDA, CDR2 SQIVND, per germline (reference sequence). Trimming shortened V by 1 base and J by 6 bases, and 2 bases separated the two germline ends. CDR3 length equals 11 residues. CDR3 nucleotides: TGTGCCAGTAGTATAGGGGATACGCAGTATTTT. This gives the protein CASSIGDTQYF.

The rearrangement joins TRBV4-1 to TRBJ2-5; 7 bases are shared with TRBD2. V lost 4 bases, J lost 5 bases, and 7 bases stayed unmatched. The germline V gene has CDR1 MGHRA and CDR2 YSYEKL. CDR3 length: 14 amino acids. CDR3 in amino acids: CASSRGGVFETQYF. The DNA for the CDR3 is TGCGCCAGCAGCCGGGGGGGAGTCTTTGAGACCCAGTACTTC.

This clonotype occurred many times. The V call is TRBV11-2, the J call TRBJ1-2; no clear D. Germline CDR1 reads SGHAT; CDR2 reads FQNNGV. This CDR3 is 16 amino acids long. The V end lost 2 bases, the J end lost 3 bases, and 16 bases lay between the germline ends. The CDR3 sequence is CASSLSRATRDYGYTF. In nucleotides, the CDR3 is TGTGCCAGCAGCTTATCCCGGGCCACGCGGGACTATGGCTACACCTTC.

This chain links TRBV12-3 or TRBV12-4 with TRBJ2-3; 7 bases are shared with TRBD2. The ends lost 5 bases at V and 4 bases at J; junction bases unmatched: 9. The CDR3 runs to 15 residues. The chain's CDR3 is CASSPGRGVADTQYF. CDR3 DNA: TGTGCCAGCAGTCCTGGTCGGGGGGTGGCAGATACGCAGTATTTT.

This chain links TRBV5-5 with TRBJ1-5, with a weak D call TRBD1 (5 bases). V was shortened by 6 bases and J by 0 bases, with 16 bases between the two germline ends. Germline V gene lookup returns CDR1 SGHKS and CDR2 YYEKEE (reference sequence). The CDR3 consists of 16 residues. In DNA form, the CDR3 reads TGTGCCAGCACCCCCCTCGGGGGGGATAGCAATCAGCCCCAGCATTTT. It translates to CASTPLGGDSNQPQHF.

Many counts were recorded for this clonotype. This chain connects TRBV11-2 to TRBJ2-2, with TRBD2 matching 12 bases. Germline-derived CDR1 and CDR2 are SGHAT and FQNNGV. This CDR3 comprises 18 residues. The V and J ends lost 5 bases and 0 bases, in that order; junction bases with no gene match: 7. CDR3 sequence (DNA): TGTGCCAGCAGCCCCTGGACTAGCGGGATAACGAACACCGGGGAGCTGTTTTTT. It specifies CASSPWTSGITNTGELFF. The complete variable domain, with remaining parts taken from reference TRBV11-2 and TRBJ2-2, reads EAGVAQSPRYKIIEKRQSVAFWCNPISGHATLYWYQQILGQGPKLLIQFQNNGVVDDSQLPKDRFSAERLKGVDSTLKIQPAKLEDSAVYLCASSPWTSGITNTGELFFGEGSRLTVL.

This clonotype was counted only a few times. The chain has TRBV29-1 and TRBJ1-1, with D maybe TRBD1 (6 bases). Germline V lookup: CDR1 SQVTM, CDR2 ANQGSEA. The V end was cut by 5 bases, the J end by 2 bases, with 9 bases between. The CDR3 is 12 amino acids. CDR3 protein: CSVWGPNTEAFF. The CDR3 DNA is TGCAGCGTTTGGGGGCCCAACACTGAAGCTTTCTTT.

The chain uses TRBV11-1 and TRBJ2-6; D unresolved. This CDR3 has 14 amino acids. V lost 8 bases to trimming and J lost 1 base, with 9 bases between them. The germline CDR1 and CDR2 sequences are SGHAT and FQDESV (reference sequence). This CDR3 is CASLQGSGANVLTF. The CDR3 DNA sequence: TGTGCCAGCCTCCAAGGGTCTGGGGCCAACGTCCTGACTTTC.

Comments on this clonotype: A much larger clone differs from this one at a single base, so this may be a read error. The chain joins TRBV20-1 to TRBJ2-1, with 10 bases lining up with TRBD2. CDR1 is DFQATT, CDR2 SNEGSKA, per germline (reference sequence). This CDR3 is built from 13 residues. V dropped 5 bases and J dropped 9; count of bases not matched to a gene: 7. CDR3 residues: CSALEAGGPEQFF. The CDR3 DNA reads TGCAGTGCTCTTGAAGCGGGGGGGCCTGAGCAGTTCTTC.

Comment on this clonotype: This may arise from a read error, as a much more abundant clone is one base away. The chain uses TRBV30 and TRBJ2-7; 7 nucleotides line up with TRBD2. CDR1 and CDR2 (germline): GTSNPN, SVGIG (reference sequence). The CDR3 sequence is 13 residues long. CDR3: CVWSASGGYEQYF. As DNA, the CDR3 is TGTGTCTGGAGTGCCTCGGGGGGATACGAGCAGTACTTC.

V and J are TRBV4-1 and TRBJ1-4; TRBD1 is a possible D gene (6 bases). V lost 1 base and J 11 bases, leaving 32 bases between the germline ends. The CDR3 runs to 20 residues. The germline V gene encodes CDR1 MGHRA and CDR2 YSYEKL. The CDR3 loop is CASSQGGGSPGNGRPRKLFF. In DNA form, the CDR3 reads TGCGCCAGCAGCCAAGGAGGGGGTTCCCCGGGCAACGGGAGACCGAGGAAACTGTTTTTT.

Ten or more counts support this clonotype. The chain has TRBV20-1 and TRBJ2-7; 7 nucleotides line up with TRBD1. This CDR3 comprises 14 residues. Germline V CDR1 and CDR2: DFQATT, SNEGSKA (reference sequence). After removal of 1 base from V and 3 bases from J, the junction contained 6 bases not matched to a gene. CDR3 DNA: TGCAGTGCTAGAGCCCTCCGGGACAGCTACGAGCAGTACTTC. Its protein is CSARALRDSYEQYF.

This clonotype was counted at least ten times. The V and J genes are TRBV11-2 and TRBJ1-2; possible D gene TRBD1, 5 bases. V was cut by 4 bases and J by 1 base, with 13 bases left in between. Germline CDR1 is SGHAT and CDR2 is FQNNGV. The CDR3 contains 15 residues. DNA for the CDR3: TGTGCCAGCAGCTCGATGGCCAGGGATAACTATGGCTACACCTTC. This translates into CASSSMARDNYGYTF.